This T cell receptor beta chain was obtained from a study of identical twins. The authors used template switching to add a universal primer site and gave cDNA unique molecular identifiers. A single record per CDR3 protein comes from TCRdb applying MiXCR to the 5' RACE reads. Found here are about 530,000 distinct CDR3 sequences, approximately 20% of them singletons; the top ten hold 0.48%. V gave up 5 bases and J gave up 9 bases; unmatched junction bases: 9. CDR3 size: 15 residues. The germline CDR1 and CDR2 sequences are DFQATT and SNEGSKA (reference sequence). Notes on this clonotype: What it binds is unknown.

Study-wide points: Weaker excess twin sharing was seen among beta out-of-frame sequences.

Separately, the same data were catalogued under a study of yellow fever vaccine responses in identical twins.

The clonotype originates from a woman aged 18-30 years in good health. The V gene is TRBV20-1, the J gene TRBJ2-1; 14 bases are a match to TRBD2. Sequenced sample: CD4+ T cells sorted from blood. The CDR3 region has the DNA TGCAGTGCTCACCCGGGACTAGCGGGAGTCGGTGAGCAGTTCTTC. Translated: CSAHPGLAGVGEQFF.